These 6 T cell receptor beta chains came from one sample sequenced in a study of T cell responses to AZD1222 COVID-19 vaccine. Some clones are missing from TCRdb's copy, which holds only in-frame ones; the method was immunoSEQ multiplex PCR. In the table there are fewer than 150,000 clones, around 92% of which are singletons. The material sequenced was peripheral blood, taken on day 0 of AZD1222 vaccination. The source of these receptors is an adult in good health.

The chain employs TRBV29-1 and TRBJ1-3; a possible D gene is TRBD1 (5 bases). Germline V gene data show CDR1 as SQVTM and CDR2 as ANQGSEA. V was pared by 3 bases and J by 0 bases, with 15 bases between. The CDR3 totals 16 residues. In nucleotides, the CDR3 is TGCAGCGTTGAGTTGGGGGACCGACCCTCTGGAAACACCATATATTTT. Translation gives CSVELGDRPSGNTIYF.

This clone was picked up a small number of times. The chain has TRBV19 and TRBJ1-4, with TRBD1 matching over 8 bases. V shed 3 bases, J shed 8 bases, and the junction held 11 bases outside the gene matches. The CDR3 extends over 16 amino acids. Germline CDR1 reads LNHDA; CDR2 reads SQIVND (reference sequence). The DNA for the CDR3 is TGTGCCAGTAGTATCCGGGTGGGGACAGGTGGAGAAAAACTGTTTTTT. Its translation: CASSIRVGTGGEKLFF.

The chain combines TRBV6-5 with TRBJ2-5; tentatively, D is TRBD2 (7 bases). Germline V gene data show CDR1 as MNHEY and CDR2 as SVGAGI. This CDR3 region has 13 residues. Trimming shortened V by 8 bases and J by 5 bases, and 15 bases separated the two germline ends. DNA of the CDR3: TGTGCCAGCGCGAACGGGGGGCTGGAGACCCAGTACTTC. Protein: CASANGGLETQYF.

The rearrangement links TRBV6-6 to TRBJ1-4; D perhaps matches TRBD1 (5 bases). CDR3 length equals 15 residues. Trimming shortened V by 5 bases and J by 8 bases, and 18 bases separated the two germline ends. CDR1 and CDR2 (germline): MNHNY, SVGAGI (reference sequence). The CDR3 is CASSTQGGRGEKLFF. The DNA for the CDR3 is TGTGCCAGCAGTACGCAGGGAGGACGTGGCGAAAAACTGTTTTTT.

This clone has just one count. The chain employs TRBV14 and TRBJ1-5; TRBD1 aligns across 7 bases. Germline V gives CDR1 SGHDN, CDR2 FVKESK. Unmatched junction bases numbered 6, after V lost 6 bases and J lost 4 bases. The CDR3 spans 14 residues. The CDR3, as DNA: TGTGCCAGCAGTCGGAGACAGGGTAATCAGCCCCAGCATTTT. Its protein product is CASSRRQGNQPQHF.

This sequence joins TRBV2 and TRBJ1-1; D not resolved. CDR1 SNHLY and CDR2 FYNNEI come from the germline V gene. This CDR3 has 13 amino acids. Trimming removed 8 bases at V and 1 base at J, with 11 bases between. CDR3 sequence (DNA): TGTGCCAGCGGGTACTCGGGGAACACTGAAGCTTTCTTT. Translating gives CASGYSGNTEAFF. The full variable domain, in which reference TRBV2 and TRBJ1-1 provide the parts outside the CDR3, is EPEVTQTPSHQVTQMGQEVILRCVPISNHLYFYWYRQILGQKVEFLVSFYNNEISEKSEIFDDQFSVERPDGSNFTLKIRSTKLEDSAMYFCASGYSGNTEAFFGQGTRLTVV.